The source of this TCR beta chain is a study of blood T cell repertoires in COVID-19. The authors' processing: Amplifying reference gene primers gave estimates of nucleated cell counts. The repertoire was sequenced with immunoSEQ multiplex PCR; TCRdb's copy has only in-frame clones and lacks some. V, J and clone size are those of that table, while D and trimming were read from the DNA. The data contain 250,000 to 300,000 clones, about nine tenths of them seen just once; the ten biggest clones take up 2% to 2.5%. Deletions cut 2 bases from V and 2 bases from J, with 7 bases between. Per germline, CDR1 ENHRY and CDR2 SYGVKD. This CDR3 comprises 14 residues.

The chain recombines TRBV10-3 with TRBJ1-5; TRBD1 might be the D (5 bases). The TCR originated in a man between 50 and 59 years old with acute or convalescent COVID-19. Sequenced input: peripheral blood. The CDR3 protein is CAISEPGGNQPQHF. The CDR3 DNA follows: TGTGCCATCAGTGAGCCGGGGGGCAATCAGCCCCAGCATTTT.